This TCR beta chain was identified during a study of cytomegalovirus exposure and HLA in healthy donors. Study outcomes and limitations: A link between a missense DCLRE1C variant and TCR beta V- and J-gene trimming emerged from a later analysis. A prior analysis recorded that most TCR beta V segments were productive about 90% or about 30% of the time.

In the PCR, 60 Vbeta and 13 Jbeta primers were used. Here immunoSEQ multiplex PCR was the method, and the copy in TCRdb shows in-frame clones only, minus some. Among around 150,000 clones listed, 82% were seen once. This clone showed up just once. The antigen remains unidentified. An end of the junction differs from the germline gene, which may be a read error. The receptor was derived from a girl aged 10 to 17 in good health and CMV-seropositive. Specimen: PBMCs.

CDR3 region: CASSTDRGNEQFF. CDR3 in DNA: TGTGCTAGCAGCACTGACCGGGGCAATGAGCAGTTCTTC. The genes are TRBV7-7 and TRBJ2-1, with a possible D match to TRBD2 (5 bases). This CDR3 is 13 amino acids long. The germline CDR1 and CDR2 sequences are SSHAT and FNYEAQ (reference sequence).